These 19 T cell receptor beta chains originate from one sample sequenced in a study of T-cell memory formation after mild COVID-19. TCRdb used MiXCR to reprocess the 5' RACE reads, holding one entry per CDR3 protein. Of some 100,000 distinct CDR3 sequences listed, around 10% are singletons. The sequenced sample was PBMCs or a T cell subset sorted from them (not recorded which). These receptors were taken from a man in his late teens or twenties who had mild COVID-19 (a few samples of this study predate the infection). Cell type and time point are not known.

This clonotype was picked up a small number of times. This rearrangement joins TRBV7-8 to TRBJ2-3; 14 bases line up with TRBD2. This CDR3 spans 17 amino acids. Unmatched junction bases numbered 9, after V lost 5 bases and J lost 5 bases. Germline V gene data show CDR1 as SGHVS and CDR2 as FQNEAQ. Here the CDR3 DNA reads TGTGCCAGCAGCCCCCAGACTAGCGGGGGGGCCGTAGATACGCAGTATTTT. Amino acids: CASSPQTSGGAVDTQYF.

This rearrangement joins TRBV6-5 to TRBJ2-4, with 8 positions matching TRBD2. The CDR3 has 16 residues. Germline V CDR1 and CDR2: MNHEY, SVGAGI. Unmatched junction bases numbered 14, after V lost 4 bases and J lost 9 bases. The CDR3 bases are TGTGCCAGCAGTTGGGCGGGGGGACCCTCCAGGGGCATTCAGTACTTC. The encoded protein is CASSWAGGPSRGIQYF.

This clonotype was observed many times. The chain joins TRBV19 to TRBJ1-1, with D perhaps TRBD1 (5 bases). This CDR3 comprises 11 residues. The germline V gene encodes CDR1 LNHDA and CDR2 SQIVND (reference sequence). V lost 6 bases, J lost 8 bases, and 10 bases lay in between. The CDR3, as DNA: TGTGCCAGTAGACTAGGGGAAGAAGCTTTCTTT. It codes for CASRLGEEAFF.

At least ten counts were recorded for this clonotype. The V call is TRBV6-4, the J call TRBJ2-4; D gene uncertain. Between the trimmed V and J ends, which lost 2 bases and 6 bases, there was a span of 11 bases. This CDR3 is 14 amino acids long. CDR1 and CDR2 (germline): MRHNA, SNTAGT. The CDR3 reads CASSDLPGGNIQYF. The CDR3 DNA reads as TGTGCCAGCAGTGACCTTCCGGGCGGAAACATTCAGTACTTC.

The J gene is TRBJ2-7, the V gene TRBV2; 8 positions agree with TRBD1. The CDR3 length is 14 residues. Per the germline V gene, CDR1 is SNHLY and CDR2 is FYNNEI. V gave up 7 bases and J gave up 3 bases; unmatched junction bases: 8. CDR3 in amino acids: CASTSGQGVYEQYV. CDR3 DNA sequence: TGTGCCAGCACCTCCGGACAGGGAGTCTACGAGCAGTACGTC.

This clonotype was seen more than once but under ten times. V gene TRBV7-9 combines with J gene TRBJ1-2; D might be TRBD1 (6 bases). Trimming shortened V by 5 bases and J by 2 bases, and 9 bases separated the two germline ends. The CDR3 has 13 residues. The germline V gene encodes CDR1 SEHNR and CDR2 FQNEAQ (reference sequence). The CDR3 coding sequence is TGTGCCAGCAGCCCGGACAGCAACTATGGCTACACCTTC. Translation: CASSPDSNYGYTF.

This clonotype was detected only a few times. CDR3 coding DNA: TGTGCCAGCACCCGGTGGCTAGCGGGGAACAATGAGCAGTTCTTC. Residues: CASTRWLAGNNEQFF. The chain combines TRBV7-2 with TRBJ2-1; 9 bases align to TRBD2. The germline gives CDR1 SGHTA, CDR2 FQGNSA. V lost 7 bases, J lost 5 bases, and 9 bases stayed unmatched. The CDR3 is made up of 15 amino acids.

This chain connects TRBV27 to TRBJ2-1; 7 bases are shared with TRBD2. J gave up 0 bases and V 1 base, and 3 bases lay outside the gene matches. The CDR3 runs to 16 residues. CDR1 MNHEY and CDR2 SMNVEV come from the germline V gene (reference sequence). The CDR3 DNA reads TGTGCCAGCAGTTTATTGGGGGGGAGCTCCTACAATGAGCAGTTCTTC. Its translation: CASSLLGGSSYNEQFF.

In this sample, this clonotype turned up a few times. The V and J genes are TRBV4-1 and TRBJ1-4; 8 positions agree with TRBD1. This CDR3 has 14 amino acids. Germline CDR1 reads MGHRA; CDR2 reads YSYEKL. The trim removed 5 bases at V and 8 bases at J, leaving 7 bases unmatched. The CDR3 bases are TGCGCCAGCAGCGCATCGGGACAGGAGGAAAAACTGTTTTTT. This sequence encodes CASSASGQEEKLFF.

The sample holds many counts of this clonotype. V and J are TRBV6-5 and TRBJ1-1; the D is unclear. Germline CDR1 and CDR2: MNHEY and SVGAGI. V lost 2 bases and J lost 3, with 13 bases in between. This CDR3 has 15 amino acids. As DNA, the CDR3 is TGTGCCAGCAGTTACGTCGCAGGTTCGGACACTGAAGCTTTCTTT. Translating gives CASSYVAGSDTEAFF.

Ten or more counts support this clonotype. The genes are TRBV7-2 and TRBJ2-1; tentatively, D is TRBD1 or TRBD2 (6 bases each). The CDR3 spans 15 residues. Trimming pared 4 bases from V and 9 bases from J, leaving 19 bases between. Germline assignment: CDR1 SGHTA and CDR2 FQGNSA. The CDR3: CASSYTRGALGEQFF. CDR3 DNA: TGTGCCAGCAGCTACACTAGGGGGGCCCTAGGTGAGCAGTTCTTC.

This clonotype showed up just a few times. V is TRBV4-1 and J is TRBJ2-2, with D possibly being TRBD1 or TRBD2 (5 bases each). CDR1 MGHRA and CDR2 YSYEKL come from the germline V gene. Trimming stripped 4 bases from V and 2 bases from J, with 14 bases between. The CDR3 length is 16 residues. CDR3 bases: TGCGCCAGCAGCCCCACCGGGACGGCAAACACCGGGGAGCTGTTTTTT. Protein sequence: CASSPTGTANTGELFF.

The chain uses TRBV14 and TRBJ1-2, with D perhaps TRBD1 (5 bases). The CDR3 totals 15 residues. V gave up 0 bases and J gave up 3 bases, with 11 bases separating them. Germline lookup yields CDR1 SGHDN and CDR2 FVKESK. CDR3 sequence reads: CASSQEAGSDYGYTF. The DNA for the CDR3 is TGTGCCAGCAGCCAAGAGGCAGGGTCGGACTATGGCTACACCTTC.

This clonotype has just a few counts. The chain is built from TRBV5-3 and TRBJ2-7; no clear D. TRBV5-3 is an ORF for which the function is uncertain. Trimming shortened V by 4 bases and J by 1 base, and 15 bases separated the two germline ends. CDR3 length: 15 residues. The CDR3 loop reads CARSPRPSKSYEQYV. The CDR3 DNA sequence: TGTGCCAGAAGCCCCCGGCCCTCTAAATCCTACGAGCAGTACGTC.

The chain links TRBV7-6 to TRBJ2-2, with 13 bases aligning to TRBD2. The CDR3 is made up of 16 amino acids. V was clipped by 6 bases and J by 3 bases; unmatched bases: 4. Germline V gives CDR1 SGHVS, CDR2 FNYEAQ. The CDR3 DNA reads as TGTGCCAGCAGTACTAGCGGGGGGGCTTACACCGGGGAGCTGTTTTTT. Its translation: CASSTSGGAYTGELFF.

V is TRBV12-3 or TRBV12-4 and J is TRBJ2-3; 7 positions agree with TRBD2. CDR3 size: 16 residues. V shed 5 bases, J shed 1 base, and the junction held 9 bases outside the gene matches. The CDR3 region has the DNA TGTGCCAGCAGTACCTCTAGGGCGGGAGGCACAGATACGCAGTATTTT. It yields the protein CASSTSRAGGTDTQYF.

This clonotype was seen a handful of times. The chain joins TRBV12-3 or TRBV12-4 to TRBJ1-4; D is undetermined. The CDR3 has 17 residues. Trimming removed 3 bases at V and 0 bases at J, with 14 bases between. CDR3 amino acids: CASSFGGLHSTNEKLFF. In nucleotides, the CDR3 is TGTGCCAGCAGTTTCGGCGGCCTCCATTCAACTAATGAAAAACTGTTTTTT.

This clonotype was seen repeatedly, ten times or more. The chain joins TRBV6-1 to TRBJ1-1; the match to TRBD1 covers 7 bases. Germline trimming cut 0 bases from V and 5 bases from J; bases unmatched to any gene: 3. The CDR3 has 14 residues. CDR1 is MNHNS and CDR2 is SASEGT in the germline V gene. CDR3 bases: TGTGCCAGCAGTGAAGCGCCAGGGGGAACTGAAGCTTTCTTT. This sequence encodes CASSEAPGGTEAFF.

The genes are TRBV9 and TRBJ2-7; D ambiguous. With 3 bases removed from V and 0 bases from J, the gap between germline ends came to 7 bases. Per the germline V gene, CDR1 is SGDLS and CDR2 is YYNGEE. This CDR3 has 13 amino acids. This CDR3 reads CASSERSSYEQYF. Written as DNA, the CDR3 is TGTGCCAGCAGCGAGCGAAGCTCCTACGAGCAGTACTTC.